The clone carrying this TCR beta chain was seen a few times. Antigen specificity is unknown. Sequencing was performed with immunoSEQ multiplex PCR; in TCRdb, only in-frame clones are kept and a portion is missing. The sample holds about 160,000 clones; roughly 90% are singletons and the top ten take 4% to 5%. The germline V gene encodes CDR1 MDHEN and CDR2 SYDVKM. The CDR3 has 13 residues. V lost 6 bases and J lost 6; bases outside the gene matches: 5. The data stem from a study of cytomegalovirus exposure and HLA in healthy donors. Overall study: Later, an analysis reported that the 95 to 150 validation repertoires had used the same platform as the approximately 670 first-cohort repertoires. Study-wide results and caveats: Cytomegalovirus-associated TCR beta chains were listed, numbering approximately 150. A subsequent analysis found that TCR clusters from the first cohort also tended to co-occur in the approximately 130 validation repertoires, with about 93% of cluster scores above 0.

V is TRBV28 and J is TRBJ1-5; TRBD1 aligns across 7 bases. This receptor was obtained from a man aged 18 to 29 in good health and CMV-seropositive. Sample: PBMCs. CDR3 sequence: CASRTGSLQPQHF. The CDR3 coding sequence is TGTGCCAGCAGGACAGGGAGCCTTCAGCCCCAGCATTTT. Full variable domain (missing parts from reference TRBV28 and TRBJ1-5): DVKVTQSSRYLVKRTGEKVFLECVQDMDHENMFWYRQDPGLGLRLIYFSYDVKMKEKGDIPEGYSVSREKKERFSLILESASTNQTSMYLCASRTGSLQPQHFGDGTRLSIL.